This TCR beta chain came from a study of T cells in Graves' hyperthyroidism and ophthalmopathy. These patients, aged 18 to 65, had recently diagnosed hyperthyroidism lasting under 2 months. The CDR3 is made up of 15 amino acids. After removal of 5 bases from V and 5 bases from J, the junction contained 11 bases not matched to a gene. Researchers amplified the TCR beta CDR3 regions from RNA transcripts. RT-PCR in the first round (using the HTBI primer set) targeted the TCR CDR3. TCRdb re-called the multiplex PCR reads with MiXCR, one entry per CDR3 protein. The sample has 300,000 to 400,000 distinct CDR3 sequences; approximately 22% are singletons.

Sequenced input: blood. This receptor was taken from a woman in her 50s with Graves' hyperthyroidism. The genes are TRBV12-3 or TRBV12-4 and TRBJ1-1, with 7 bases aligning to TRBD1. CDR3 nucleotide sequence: TGTGCCAGCAGTACCCCAGGACAGGCGGGGACTGAAGCTTTCTTT. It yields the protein CASSTPGQAGTEAFF.